The 28 T cell receptor beta chains below all came from one sample that was sequenced in a study of T cells expressing NK-cell markers. TCRdb re-called the 5' RACE reads; one entry per CDR3 protein, DNA not given. Its listing shows about 260,000 distinct CDR3 sequences. The source material was blood T cells: a sorted CD56 or NKG2C T cell subset, CD4+ or CD8+ T cells, or bulk PBMC T cells (not recorded which). These receptors were obtained from a man aged 18 to 29 in good health.

This chain links TRBV6-1 with TRBJ2-3; as DNA is missing, the TRBD2 call by TCRdb cannot be tested. The CDR3 contains 15 residues. The germline V gene encodes CDR1 MNHNS and CDR2 SASEGT. CDR3 amino acids: CASGETSGRTDTQYF.

V gene TRBV24-1 combines with J gene TRBJ2-3. The CDR3 loop spans 14 amino acids. Germline CDR1 KGHDR, CDR2 SFDVKD. CDR3 sequence: CATSELTDTDTQYF.

J is TRBJ2-7 and V is TRBV20-1; TCRdb names TRBD2, which stays unverified in the absence of DNA. The CDR3 sequence is 18 residues long. Germline V lookup: CDR1 DFQATT, CDR2 SNEGSKA (reference sequence). The CDR3 spells CSARDLGAWASGTYEQYF.

The rearrangement uses TRBV20-1 and TRBJ2-1; TCRdb's D gene call, TRBD2, goes unchecked for lack of DNA. Germline V gene sequence: CDR1 DFQATT, CDR2 SNEGSKA (reference sequence). The CDR3 has 15 residues. The CDR3 is CSARDLLLARNEQFF.

The genes are TRBV21-1 and TRBJ2-2. TRBV21-1 is a recognized pseudogene. The CDR3 loop spans 15 amino acids. This CDR3 is CASSINSPNTGELFF.

The chain links TRBV24-1 to TRBJ2-1; TCRdb reports TRBD1, a call that lacks DNA to check it against. The CDR3 has 17 amino acids. Looked up from germline, CDR1 is KGHDR and CDR2 is SFDVKD. The CDR3 here is CATSARGGEASYNEQFF.

V usage is TRBV20-1 and J usage is TRBJ2-3; no DNA is available, so the TRBD1 call from TCRdb remains unchecked. Per germline, CDR1 DFQATT and CDR2 SNEGSKA (reference sequence). The CDR3 runs to 14 residues. CDR3 amino acids: CSASTTVSTDTQYF.

The J gene is TRBJ1-1, the V gene TRBV5-1. Per germline, CDR1 SGHRS and CDR2 YFSETQ. This CDR3 spans 11 amino acids. CDR3 protein: CASFMNTEAFF.

This chain joins TRBV6-2 or TRBV6-3 and TRBJ2-3; TCRdb returns TRBD2, unconfirmable since there is no DNA. Germline CDR1 is MNHEY and CDR2 is SVGEGT. The CDR3 totals 16 residues. CDR3 sequence reads: CASSYSKAGGPDTQYF.

V is TRBV29-1 and J is TRBJ1-5; TCRdb's D gene call, TRBD1, goes unchecked for lack of DNA. The CDR3 loop spans 14 amino acids. Germline CDR1 reads SQVTM; CDR2 reads ANQGSEA. The chain's CDR3 is CSVWGGYSNQPQHF. Using reference TRBV29-1 and TRBJ1-5 for the parts outside the CDR3, the full variable domain is SAVISQKPSRDICQRGTSLTIQCQVDSQVTMMFWYRQQPGQSLTLIATANQGSEATYESGFVIDKFPISRPNLTFSTLTVSNMSPEDSSIYLCSVWGGYSNQPQHFGDGTRLSIL.

This chain uses TRBV20-1 with TRBJ2-7; TCRdb's assignment of TRBD1 cannot be checked, as there is no DNA. Germline V gene lookup returns CDR1 DFQATT and CDR2 SNEGSKA (reference sequence). This CDR3 region has 15 residues. The chain's CDR3 is CSARDRGVRVYEQYF.

The chain combines TRBV28 with TRBJ2-1; TCRdb's assignment of TRBD2 cannot be checked, as there is no DNA. The germline gives CDR1 MDHEN, CDR2 SYDVKM. CDR3 length: 16 residues. The CDR3 region is CASSPSTGNSYNEQFF.

This chain uses TRBV7-6 with TRBJ2-3. Germline-derived CDR1 and CDR2 are SGHVS and FNYEAQ. The CDR3 runs 12 residues. CDR3 protein: CASSFRTDTQYF.

V usage is TRBV6-5 and J usage is TRBJ2-7; TCRdb indicates TRBD1, and absent DNA this call remains unverified. The germline V gene encodes CDR1 MNHEY and CDR2 SVGAGI. This CDR3 is 14 amino acids long. Here the CDR3 reads CASSTRVKGSEQYF.

This chain links TRBV25-1 with TRBJ2-3. Germline V gene data show CDR1 as MGHDK and CDR2 as SYGVNS. This CDR3 contains 11 residues. The CDR3 region is CASKTTDTQYF. Looking up the rest from reference TRBV25-1 and TRBJ2-3 gives the full variable domain: EADIYQTPRYLVIGTGKKITLECSQTMGHDKMYWYQQDPGMELHLIHYSYGVNSTEKGDLSSESTVSRIRTEHFPLTLESARPSHTSQYLCASKTTDTQYFGPGTRLTVL.

The rearrangement links TRBV5-1 to TRBJ2-3; TCRdb's assignment of TRBD1 cannot be checked, as there is no DNA. The germline CDR1 and CDR2 sequences are SGHRS and YFSETQ. The CDR3 extends over 14 amino acids. This CDR3 is CASKGGGVTDTQYF.

CDR3 loop: CAISAGQHTYNEQFF. The chain employs TRBV10-3 and TRBJ2-1; the D call from TCRdb, TRBD1, cannot be confirmed without DNA. CDR3 size: 15 residues. Germline CDR1 is ENHRY and CDR2 is SYGVKD.

The chain carries TRBV6-2 or TRBV6-3 and TRBJ1-5; lacking DNA, the TRBD1 call made by TCRdb goes unchecked. Germline lookup yields CDR1 MNHEY and CDR2 SVGEGT. The CDR3 loop spans 12 amino acids. The CDR3 sequence is CATGRGDQPQHF.

This chain joins TRBV6-2 or TRBV6-3 and TRBJ2-3; TCRdb's D gene call, TRBD2, goes unchecked for lack of DNA. The V gene's germline CDR1 is MNHEY and CDR2 SVGEGT. This CDR3 spans 15 amino acids. This chain's CDR3 is CASSYSTGRIDTQYF.

Here the CDR3 reads CASSLRAVGELFF. V and J are TRBV5-4 and TRBJ2-2. CDR1 and CDR2 (germline): SGHNT, YYREEE (reference sequence). The CDR3 runs 13 residues. Full variable domain (outside the CDR3, taken from reference TRBV5-4 and TRBJ2-2): ETGVTQSPTHLIKTRGQQVTLRCSSQSGHNTVSWYQQALGQGPQFIFQYYREEENGRGNFPPRFSGLQFPNYSSELNVNALELDDSALYLCASSLRAVGELFFGEGSRLTVL.

This rearrangement joins TRBV12-3 or TRBV12-4 to TRBJ1-2; the TCRdb call, TRBD1, lacks DNA for checking. The CDR3 runs to 16 residues. This CDR3 is CASSTRTGGKGYGYTF.

The V call is TRBV30, the J call TRBJ2-5; checking the TCRdb D call of TRBD1 is not possible without DNA. The CDR3 runs 13 residues. CDR1 and CDR2 from the germline V gene are GTSNPN and SVGIG (reference sequence). The CDR3 sequence is CAWSVRRGETQYF.

The genes are TRBV20-1 and TRBJ1-2; TCRdb returns TRBD1, unconfirmable since there is no DNA. The CDR3 length is 15 residues. Germline V CDR1 and CDR2: DFQATT, SNEGSKA (reference sequence). The CDR3: CSASLVGQGHYGYTF.

The chain combines TRBV25-1 with TRBJ1-1. The germline V gene has CDR1 MGHDK and CDR2 SYGVNS. The CDR3 runs 13 residues. CDR3 region: CASSEGSQREAFF.

The gene calls are TRBV15 and TRBJ1-4; there is no DNA to check the TCRdb D call of TRBD1. Germline CDR1 reads LNHNV; CDR2 reads YYDKDF (reference sequence). The CDR3 sequence is 16 residues long. This CDR3 reads CATSRERTAQNEKLFF.

V usage is TRBV6-2 or TRBV6-3 and J usage is TRBJ2-3; TCRdb outputs TRBD2, but without DNA this stays unchecked. The CDR3 sequence is 16 residues long. In germline, CDR1 is MNHEY, CDR2 SVGEGT. The CDR3 spells CATTIGDNLRGDTQYF.

The rearrangement uses TRBV28 and TRBJ2-1; no DNA is available, so the TRBD2 call from TCRdb remains unchecked. Looked up from germline, CDR1 is MDHEN and CDR2 is SYDVKM. The CDR3 contains 11 residues. CDR3 protein: CASSFQREQFF.

The CDR3 sequence is CASSSRGGPGTDTQYF. The genes are TRBV5-1 and TRBJ2-3. There are 16 residues in the CDR3. From germline, CDR1 is SGHRS and CDR2 YFSETQ.